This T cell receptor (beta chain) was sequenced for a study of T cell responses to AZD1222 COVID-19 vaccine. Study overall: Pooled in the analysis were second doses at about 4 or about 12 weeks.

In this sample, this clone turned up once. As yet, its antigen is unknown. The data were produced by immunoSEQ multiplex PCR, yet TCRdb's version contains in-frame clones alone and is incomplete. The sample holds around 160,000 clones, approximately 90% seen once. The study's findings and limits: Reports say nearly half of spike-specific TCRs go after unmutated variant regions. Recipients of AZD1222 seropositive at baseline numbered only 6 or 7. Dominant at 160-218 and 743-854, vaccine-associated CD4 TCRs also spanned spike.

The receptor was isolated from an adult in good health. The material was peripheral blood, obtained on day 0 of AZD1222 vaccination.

CDR3 region: CASSSSSGQYF. CDR3 coding DNA: TGTGCCAGCAGCTCTTCGAGTGGGCAGTATTTT. The chain couples TRBV7-9 to TRBJ2-3; D is undetermined. The CDR3 consists of 11 residues. The V and J ends lost 4 bases and 11 bases respectively, with 10 bases between them. Germline CDR1 is SEHNR and CDR2 is FQNEAQ (reference sequence).